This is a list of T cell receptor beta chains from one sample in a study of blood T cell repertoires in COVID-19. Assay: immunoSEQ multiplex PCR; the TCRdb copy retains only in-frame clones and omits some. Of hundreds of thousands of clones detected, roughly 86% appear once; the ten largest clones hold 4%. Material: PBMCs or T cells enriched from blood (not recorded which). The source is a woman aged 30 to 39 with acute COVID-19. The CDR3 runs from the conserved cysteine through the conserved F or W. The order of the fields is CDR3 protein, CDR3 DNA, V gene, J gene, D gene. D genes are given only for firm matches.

CDR3aa: CASSLVSLGTYGYTF; CDR3nt: TGTGCCAGCAGCTTAGTTAGCCTCGGCACATATGGCTACACCTTC; v_gene: TRBV7-8; j_gene: TRBJ1-2; d_gene: NA
CDR3aa: CASSDSPDRSGNNEQFF; CDR3nt: TGTGCCAGCAGTGATTCCCCGGACAGAAGCGGCAACAATGAGCAGTTCTTC; v_gene: TRBV25-1; j_gene: TRBJ2-1; d_gene: NA
CDR3aa: CASSPWGTAGGLETQYF; CDR3nt: TGTGCCAGCAGCCCCTGGGGGACAGCGGGGGGGCTTGAGACCCAGTACTTC; v_gene: TRBV27; j_gene: TRBJ2-5; d_gene: TRBD2
CDR3aa: CSVGTGGVKVGDTQYF; CDR3nt: TGCAGCGTTGGGACAGGGGGCGTAAAGGTAGGAGATACGCAGTATTTT; v_gene: TRBV29-1; j_gene: TRBJ2-3; d_gene: TRBD1
CDR3aa: CASSPRGGEKLFF; CDR3nt: TGCGCCAGCAGCCCACGGGGGGGGGAAAAACTGTTTTTT; v_gene: TRBV5-1; j_gene: TRBJ1-4; d_gene: NA
CDR3aa: CASSSPAAPSYEQYF; CDR3nt: TGTGCCAGCAGCTCCCCGGCGGCTCCCTCCTACGAGCAGTACTTC; v_gene: TRBV5-4; j_gene: TRBJ2-7; d_gene: NA
CDR3aa: CASSPTGSEAFF; CDR3nt: TGTGCCAGCAGCCCCACAGGGAGTGAAGCTTTCTTT; v_gene: TRBV11-2; j_gene: TRBJ1-1; d_gene: NA
CDR3aa: CASSLGTLQETQYF; CDR3nt: TGCGCCAGCAGCTTGGGGACATTACAAGAGACCCAGTACTTC; v_gene: TRBV5-1; j_gene: TRBJ2-5; d_gene: NA
CDR3aa: CASSQDLSTGELFF; CDR3nt: TGCGCCAGCAGCCAAGATCTGAGCACCGGGGAGCTGTTTTTT; v_gene: TRBV4-3; j_gene: TRBJ2-2; d_gene: NA
CDR3aa: CASSTPGQGSRNYGYTF; CDR3nt: TGTGCCAGTAGTACGCCGGGACAGGGGTCACGAAACTATGGCTACACCTTC; v_gene: TRBV19; j_gene: TRBJ1-2; d_gene: TRBD1